The source of this T cell receptor beta chain is a study of Graves' ophthalmopathy and Graves' hyperthyroidism. Remarks on this clonotype: Its antigen is not identified. The CDR3 carries no conserved terminal phenylalanine or tryptophan, so it likely arises from a read error.

Study-wide results and caveats: Classification of ophthalmopathy versus stable hyperthyroidism by a 13-signature model yielded about 88% sensitivity and about 81% specificity.

Amplification of TCR beta CDR3 regions used RNA transcripts. RT-PCR with HTBI primers came first, then second-round multiplex PCR. TCRdb ran MiXCR on the multiplex PCR reads and lists one entry per CDR3 protein. The sample consists of 300,000 to 500,000 distinct CDR3 sequences, 15% to 19% of them appearing once. Trimming left V 3 bases short and J 0 bases short, with 3 bases between. The CDR3 spans 13 residues. Exclusion applied to patients with other autoimmune diseases, uncontrolled infections, pregnancy or lactation. Orbital computed tomography, together with clinical symptoms, serum thyroxine, TRAb and thyroid ultrasound, was used for diagnosis. From fresh peripheral blood, 10 ml in volume, the PBMCs were obtained.

The TCR sequence derives from a woman aged 18 to 35 with stable Graves' hyperthyroidism. The rearrangement links TRBV12-3 or TRBV12-4 to TRBJ1-5; the D is unclear. Sequencing was performed on peripheral blood. The CDR3 spells CASSLNSNQPQHL. CDR3 DNA: TGTGCCAGCAGTTTGAATAGCAATCAGCCCCAGCATCTT.